These 7 T cell receptor beta chains were all obtained from the same sample, sequenced in a study of regulatory T cells in long-lasting Graves disease. Through Arm-PCR of CDR3 regions and iRepertoire HTBI primers, TCR beta libraries were built. TCRdb redid the calling of the multiplex PCR reads with MiXCR, one entry per CDR3 protein. The data show fewer than 550,000 distinct CDR3 sequences, around 15% seen once. The time point was: newly diagnosed GD, antithyroid drugs for less than 3 months. The TCR library used RNA extracted from PBMCs. These data are also associated with another study on T cells in Graves' hyperthyroidism and ophthalmopathy.

The sequencing here drew on peripheral blood mononuclear cells (PBMCs), taken at new diagnosis, from a patient treated with antithyroid drugs. The receptors derive from a woman in her forties or fifties with Graves disease.

This clonotype was counted ten times or more. The chain combines TRBV28 with TRBJ2-5; no firm D call. The CDR3 runs 13 residues. V lost 6 bases to trimming and J lost 0 bases, with 8 bases between them. Germline values: CDR1 MDHEN, CDR2 SYDVKM. CDR3 in DNA: TGTGCCAGCAGATCTACGTACCAAGAGACCCAGTACTTC. Protein sequence: CASRSTYQETQYF.

The chain links TRBV7-6 to TRBJ2-7, with D perhaps TRBD1 (5 bases). V dropped 1 base and J dropped 6 bases, with 13 bases sitting between them. Germline values: CDR1 SGHVS, CDR2 FNYEAQ. CDR3 length equals 14 residues. CDR3 loop: CASSLGGQGGEQYF. Written as DNA, the CDR3 is TGTGCCAGCAGCTTAGGTGGGCAGGGCGGCGAGCAGTACTTC.

This clonotype was counted ten times or more. The J gene is TRBJ1-1, the V gene TRBV12-3 or TRBV12-4; the D gene is possibly TRBD1 (5 bases). The length of the CDR3 is 13 residues. V lost 6 bases and J lost 3, with 11 bases in between. CDR3 in amino acids: CASSHPGDTEAFF. The DNA of the CDR3 is TGTGCCAGCAGCCACCCGGGGGACACTGAAGCTTTCTTT.

The chain uses TRBV6-9 and TRBJ2-3; 15 bases are shared with TRBD2. Germline V CDR1 and CDR2: MNHGY, SVAAGI. The CDR3 is made up of 18 amino acids. The trim removed 3 bases at V and 5 bases at J, leaving 9 bases unmatched. CDR3 sequence: CASSYSGTSGGREDTQYF. As DNA, the CDR3 is TGTGCCAGCAGTTACTCCGGGACTAGCGGGGGGCGGGAAGATACGCAGTATTTT.

This clonotype was observed many times. The chain employs TRBV7-8 and TRBJ2-3; D is perhaps TRBD2 (6 bases). CDR1 and CDR2 (germline): SGHVS, FQNEAQ. Trimming took off 6 bases at V and 3 bases at J, with 16 bases between the two ends. This CDR3 is built from 15 residues. The CDR3, as DNA: TGTGCCAGCAGTTGGCGGGGTCTACTTACAGATACGCAGTATTTT. This gives the protein CASSWRGLLTDTQYF.

This chain uses TRBV4-1 with TRBJ2-3, with D maybe TRBD1 (5 bases). Germline V gene data show CDR1 as MGHRA and CDR2 as YSYEKL. V was clipped by 1 base and J by 0 bases, with 14 bases between them. The CDR3 contains 17 residues. DNA of the CDR3: TGCGCCAGCAGCCAAGGATGGGGCCGTATTAGCACAGATACGCAGTATTTT. This translates into CASSQGWGRISTDTQYF.

This clonotype was found once. The CDR3 here is CASSIALAGSTDTQYF. The CDR3 region has the DNA TGTGCCAGTAGTATAGCTCTAGCGGGGAGCACAGATACGCAGTATTTT. The V and J genes are TRBV19 and TRBJ2-3; TRBD2 matches 9 bases. Per the germline V gene, CDR1 is LNHDA and CDR2 is SQIVND (reference sequence). The length of the CDR3 is 16 residues. V dropped 1 base and J dropped 0; count of bases not matched to a gene: 2.